These 13 T cell receptor beta chains originate from one sample sequenced in a study of T cells and Merkel cell carcinoma outcomes. Assay: immunoSEQ multiplex PCR; the TCRdb copy retains only in-frame clones and omits some. Here the sample spans about 2,100 clones, 88% being singletons. Sample: tumor tissue from Merkel cell carcinoma. The receptors originated from a human donor with Merkel cell carcinoma.

The chain carries TRBV7-3 and TRBJ2-5; 10 bases are a match to TRBD1. The J segment lost 4 bases and the V segment lost 8 bases, leaving 10 bases of the junction unmatched. The CDR3 loop spans 15 amino acids. Germline-derived CDR1 and CDR2 are SGHTA and FQGTGA. The CDR3 sequence: CASSAGTGVSETQYF. The CDR3 DNA reads TGTGCCAGCTCCGCCGGGACAGGGGTCTCAGAGACCCAGTACTTC.

In DNA, the CDR3 is TGCGCCAGCAGTGAGGTCGGGGGAGGATCCTACGAGCAGTACTTC. It yields the protein CASSEVGGGSYEQYF. V gene TRBV10-2 combines with J gene TRBJ2-7; a possible D gene is TRBD2 (6 bases). Germline CDR1 reads WSHSY; CDR2 reads SAAADI. Trimming took off 2 bases at V and 1 base at J, with 12 bases between the two ends. CDR3 size: 15 residues.

The V gene is TRBV2, the J gene TRBJ2-7; 8 bases are shared with TRBD2. J was trimmed by 5 bases and V by 3 bases; bases with no gene match: 3. Germline V gene sequence: CDR1 SNHLY, CDR2 FYNNEI. The CDR3 has 13 amino acids. The CDR3 DNA sequence: TGTGCCAGCAGTGACGGGGGGGAGGACGAGCAGTACTTC. As protein: CASSDGGEDEQYF.

A single count supports this clone. CDR3 loop: CSVRGQMNTEAFF. Written as DNA, the CDR3 is TGCAGCGTACGGGGACAGATGAACACTGAAGCTTTCTTT. The rearrangement uses TRBV29-1 and TRBJ1-1, with 7 bases matching TRBD1. From germline, CDR1 is SQVTM and CDR2 ANQGSEA. CDR3 length: 13 amino acids. The J segment lost 0 bases and the V segment lost 6 bases, leaving 4 bases of the junction unmatched.

This sequence joins TRBV6-6 and TRBJ1-5; maybe TRBD1 (5 bases). Germline lookup yields CDR1 MNHNY and CDR2 SVGAGI (reference sequence). Trimming removed 0 bases from V and 2 bases from J, with 11 bases in between. The CDR3 covers 16 residues. The CDR3 DNA follows: TGTGCCAGCAGTTACTCAACAGGTCTGGGCAATCAGCCCCAGCATTTT. Translation: CASSYSTGLGNQPQHF.

The V and J genes are TRBV5-1 and TRBJ2-1; 9 bases are a match to TRBD2. The CDR3 is 15 residues long. The V gene end was trimmed by 2 bases and the J gene end by 8 bases; junction bases not matched to a gene: 8. Germline CDR1 is SGHRS and CDR2 is YFSETQ. The CDR3 DNA follows: TGCGCCAGCAGCTTATTAGCGGGGGAGGGCGATGAGCAGTTCTTC. The encoded protein is CASSLLAGEGDEQFF.

This clone was observed once. The rearrangement joins TRBV6-5 to TRBJ1-6; D is undetermined. Germline CDR1 and CDR2: MNHEY and SVGAGI. Trimming removed 2 bases at V and 7 bases at J, with 12 bases between. CDR3 length: 15 residues. CDR3 loop: CASSYTPAENSPLHF. The CDR3 DNA sequence: TGTGCCAGCAGTTACACGCCAGCGGAAAATTCACCCCTCCACTTT.

This chain joins TRBV9 and TRBJ2-3; no firm D call. The V and J ends lost 4 bases and 2 bases respectively, with 2 bases between them. There are 11 residues in the CDR3. Germline CDR1 SGDLS, CDR2 YYNGEE. The CDR3 sequence: CASSLTDTQYF. CDR3 sequence (DNA): TGTGCCAGCAGCCTCACAGATACGCAGTATTTT.

The V gene is TRBV27, the J gene TRBJ1-5; D perhaps matches TRBD1 (5 bases). From germline, CDR1 is MNHEY and CDR2 SMNVEV (reference sequence). This CDR3 has 13 residues. V lost 3 bases and J lost 9, with 12 bases in between. Here the CDR3 DNA reads TGTGCCAGCAGTTTTAGCCAGGGTCGGCCCCAGCATTTT. Amino acids: CASSFSQGRPQHF.

The genes are TRBV6-4 and TRBJ2-2; TRBD1 aligns across 9 bases. Trimming took 6 bases from V and 5 from J; bases not matched to a gene: 7. CDR3 length: 15 amino acids. Germline lookup yields CDR1 MRHNA and CDR2 SNTAGT. As DNA, the CDR3 is TGTGCCAGCAGGAAGGGACAGGGATATACCGGGGAGCTGTTTTTT. Translated, it gives CASRKGQGYTGELFF.

The V and J genes are TRBV9 and TRBJ2-3; D unclear. V was clipped by 3 bases and J by 2 bases, with 7 bases between them. The CDR3 runs to 13 residues. Looked up from germline, CDR1 is SGDLS and CDR2 is YYNGEE. The CDR3 reads CASSARTTDTQYF. The CDR3 region has the DNA TGTGCCAGCAGCGCCCGTACCACAGATACGCAGTATTTT.

The chain carries TRBV27 and TRBJ1-1; the match to TRBD1 covers 9 bases. J was trimmed by 5 bases and V by 8 bases; bases with no gene match: 9. The CDR3 covers 14 residues. Germline V gene data show CDR1 as MNHEY and CDR2 as SMNVEV (reference sequence). This CDR3 is CASARTGAGTEAFF. DNA for the CDR3: TGTGCCAGCGCCCGGACAGGGGCTGGGACTGAAGCTTTCTTT.

The J gene is TRBJ1-3, the V gene TRBV9, with 9 bases matching TRBD1. With 3 bases clipped from V and 3 bases from J, the junction kept 4 bases outside the gene matches. Germline assignment: CDR1 SGDLS and CDR2 YYNGEE. The CDR3 covers 15 residues. CDR3 sequence reads: CASSDRDRVGNTIYF. The CDR3 DNA reads as TGTGCCAGCAGCGACCGGGACAGGGTTGGAAACACCATATATTTT.